These 26 T cell receptor beta chains were all obtained from the same sample, sequenced in a study of blood T cell repertoires in COVID-19. Method: immunoSEQ multiplex PCR; TCRdb's copy keeps in-frame clones and lacks some. Here the sample spans 100,000 to 130,000 clones, 84% being singletons. Material: peripheral blood. These receptors all come from a human donor in a cohort sampled during active COVID-19.

The rearrangement joins TRBV4-3 to TRBJ1-2; 11 nucleotides match TRBD1. The CDR3 is 15 residues long. Germline assignment: CDR1 LGHNA and CDR2 YSLEER. V shed 4 bases and J 3 bases; nucleotides not matched to a gene: 4. Written as DNA, the CDR3 is TGCGCCAGCAGCCTCGGGACAGGGGGTGACTATGGCTACACCTTC. Protein: CASSLGTGGDYGYTF.

The chain uses TRBV7-2 and TRBJ2-6; D is uncertain. Per germline, CDR1 SGHTA and CDR2 FQGNSA. Trimming shortened V by 2 bases and J by 0 bases, and 8 bases separated the two germline ends. This CDR3 is built from 16 residues. This CDR3 reads CASSLYLGSGANVLTF. The CDR3, as DNA: TGTGCCAGCAGCTTATACCTCGGCTCTGGGGCCAACGTCCTGACTTTC. Together with reference TRBV7-2 and TRBJ2-6, the CDR3 gives the full variable domain: GAGVSQSPSNKVTEKGKDVELRCDPISGHTALYWYRQSLGQGLEFLIYFQGNSAPDKSGLPSDRFSAERTGGSVSTLTIQRTQQEDSAVYLCASSLYLGSGANVLTFGAGSRLTVL.

J is TRBJ1-1 and V is TRBV7-2, with a tentative D call TRBD1 (6 bases). Germline V CDR1 and CDR2: SGHTA, FQGNSA. This CDR3 comprises 14 residues. The V end lost 1 base, the J end lost 4 bases, and 10 bases lay between the germline ends. The CDR3 DNA is TGTGCCAGCAGCTTAGACAGGGCTTCCACTGAAGCTTTCTTT. Translating gives CASSLDRASTEAFF.

The genes are TRBV18 and TRBJ1-1; D might be TRBD1 (6 bases). CDR3 length: 14 residues. The germline V gene has CDR1 KGHSH and CDR2 LQKENI. The germline V and J ends were trimmed by 4 bases and 5 bases, with 14 bases remaining between them. The CDR3 loop is CASSLTGIGTEAFF. The CDR3 DNA reads as TGTGCCAGCTCACTAACAGGGATCGGGACTGAAGCTTTCTTT. Combining the CDR3 with reference TRBV18 and TRBJ1-1 gives the whole variable domain NAGVMQNPRHLVRRRGQEARLRCSPMKGHSHVYWYRQLPEEGLKFMVYLQKENIIDESGMPKERFSAEFPKEGPSILRIQQVVRGDSAAYFCASSLTGIGTEAFFGQGTRLTVV.

This chain links TRBV28 with TRBJ2-2, with TRBD2 matching 14 bases. This CDR3 is 15 amino acids long. Germline assignment: CDR1 MDHEN and CDR2 SYDVKM. The J segment lost 6 bases and the V segment lost 5 bases, leaving 2 bases of the junction unmatched. CDR3 DNA sequence: TGTGCCAGCAGTCCGGGACTAGCGGGAGCCGGGGAGCTGTTTTTT. This codes for CASSPGLAGAGELFF.

The DNA of the CDR3 is TGTGCCAGCAGTACCGGACTAGCGGAACTCACAGATACGCAGTATTTT. Amino acid sequence: CASSTGLAELTDTQYF. The genes are TRBV27 and TRBJ2-3, with TRBD2 matching over 10 bases. The V gene end was trimmed by 5 bases and the J gene end by 2 bases; junction bases not matched to a gene: 7. The CDR3 extends over 16 amino acids. CDR1 MNHEY and CDR2 SMNVEV come from the germline V gene (reference sequence).

This chain connects TRBV11-2 to TRBJ2-1; 7 nucleotides agree with TRBD2. Germline-derived CDR1 and CDR2 are SGHAT and FQNNGV. The CDR3 loop spans 16 amino acids. V trimming: 3 bases; J trimming: 7 bases; junction bases outside the gene matches: 12. The CDR3 protein is CASSLEGGVGRNEQFF. CDR3 nucleotide sequence: TGTGCCAGCAGCTTGGAGGGAGGGGTCGGTAGGAATGAGCAGTTCTTC.

This chain uses TRBV20-1 with TRBJ1-1; TRBD1 aligns across 8 bases. With V trimmed by 3 bases and J by 2 bases, 5 bases remained unmatched. The CDR3 length is 14 residues. Per germline, CDR1 DFQATT and CDR2 SNEGSKA (reference sequence). The CDR3 spells CSASRDRTNTEAFF. The CDR3 DNA reads as TGCAGTGCTAGTCGGGACAGGACTAACACTGAAGCTTTCTTT.

The genes are TRBV3-1 (or the pseudogene TRBV3-2) and TRBJ1-3, with no clear D. Germline CDR1 and CDR2: LGHDT and YNNKEL (reference sequence). This CDR3 spans 16 amino acids. With 2 bases removed from V and 0 bases from J, the gap between germline ends came to 11 bases. CDR3 in DNA: TGTGCCAGCAGCCAACTTCAGGCCTCCTCTGGAAACACCATATATTTT. Encoded protein: CASSQLQASSGNTIYF.

The V and J genes are TRBV4-3 and TRBJ2-1, with 8 bases matching TRBD2. The CDR3 is 15 amino acids. Germline V gene data show CDR1 as LGHNA and CDR2 as YSLEER. V lost 1 base, J lost 8 bases, and 7 bases stayed unmatched. CDR3 sequence: CASSQAREGLYEQFF. CDR3 sequence (DNA): TGCGCCAGCAGCCAAGCTCGGGAGGGCCTTTATGAGCAGTTCTTC.

The chain combines TRBV18 with TRBJ1-2, with 8 bases aligning to TRBD1. The germline CDR1 and CDR2 sequences are KGHSH and LQKENI. The V segment lost 1 base and the J segment 4 bases; nucleotides outside the gene matches: 8. The CDR3 sequence is 16 residues long. CDR3: CASSPRPDRDTYGYTF. In DNA form, the CDR3 reads TGTGCCAGCTCACCACGGCCGGACAGGGACACCTATGGCTACACCTTC.

The chain is built from TRBV4-3 and TRBJ2-1, with 14 nucleotides matching TRBD2. Germline CDR1 LGHNA, CDR2 YSLEER. The ends lost 2 bases at V and 12 bases at J; junction bases unmatched: 9. There are 16 residues in the CDR3. As DNA, the CDR3 is TGCGCCAGCAGCCAACGACTAGCGGGAGGGGGCGCATGGCAGTTCTTC. It translates to CASSQRLAGGGAWQFF.

The rearrangement joins TRBV28 to TRBJ2-2; a weak D match, TRBD1 (6 bases). V dropped 1 base and J dropped 1 base, with 10 bases sitting between them. The CDR3 runs to 16 residues. Germline loops: CDR1 MDHEN, CDR2 SYDVKM. DNA of the CDR3: TGTGCCAGCAGTTTATACGGCAGGGGGAACACCGGGGAGCTGTTTTTT. This translates into CASSLYGRGNTGELFF.

The chain employs TRBV7-3 and TRBJ2-1; 13 bases map to TRBD2. The CDR3 has 16 amino acids. The germline V gene has CDR1 SGHTA and CDR2 FQGTGA. With V trimmed by 4 bases and J by 6 bases, 6 bases remained unmatched. The CDR3 bases are TGTGCCAGCAGCTGGGGACTAGCGGGGAGGGGCAATGAGCAGTTCTTC. Its translation is CASSWGLAGRGNEQFF.

The CDR3 DNA sequence: TGTGCCAGCAGCTCGAACGGGTTCAATCAGCCCCAGCATTTT. This encodes CASSSNGFNQPQHF. The gene calls are TRBV7-2 and TRBJ1-5; no firm D call. Germline CDR1 SGHTA, CDR2 FQGNSA. Trimming stripped 4 bases from V and 3 bases from J, with 10 bases between. CDR3 length: 14 residues.

The V call is TRBV3-1 (or the pseudogene TRBV3-2), the J call TRBJ2-1, with TRBD2 matching over 10 bases. V lost 4 bases to trimming and J lost 2 bases; unmatched junction nucleotides: 8. Per germline, CDR1 LGHDT and CDR2 YNNKEL (reference sequence). This CDR3 comprises 17 residues. The CDR3 DNA sequence: TGTGCCAGCAGCCCTCCTCTAGCGGGAGTAACCTACAATGAGCAGTTCTTC. Its protein is CASSPPLAGVTYNEQFF.

The J gene is TRBJ2-1, the V gene TRBV14; the match to TRBD2 covers 9 bases. This CDR3 spans 14 amino acids. CDR1 and CDR2 from the germline V gene are SGHDN and FVKESK. V lost 3 bases and J lost 4; bases outside the gene matches: 1. The CDR3 protein is CASSQAGGYNEQFF. CDR3 DNA sequence: TGTGCCAGCAGCCAGGCGGGGGGGTACAATGAGCAGTTCTTC.

This chain links TRBV5-1 with TRBJ1-4; D unresolved. This CDR3 contains 15 residues. Germline CDR1 is SGHRS and CDR2 is YFSETQ. Trimming stripped 0 bases from V and 5 bases from J, with 11 bases between. CDR3 nucleotide sequence: TGCGCCAGCAGCTTGGCCAGGCAGATCAATGAAAAACTGTTTTTT. Amino acid sequence: CASSLARQINEKLFF.

The chain carries TRBV5-1 and TRBJ2-1; D gene ambiguous. The ends were cut back, 0 bases at V and 8 bases at J, with 15 bases in the middle. The CDR3 is 15 residues long. The germline CDR1 and CDR2 sequences are SGHRS and YFSETQ. CDR3 DNA sequence: TGCGCCAGCAGCTTGGATAGGCTAGTGGTCGATGAGCAGTTCTTC. Encoded protein: CASSLDRLVVDEQFF.

The rearrangement joins TRBV29-1 to TRBJ1-2; TRBD1 matches at 8 bases. The germline V gene encodes CDR1 SQVTM and CDR2 ANQGSEA. The CDR3 length is 14 residues. J lost 0 bases, V lost 3 bases, and 3 bases had no gene match. CDR3 in amino acids: CSVDRTGTNYGYTF. For the CDR3, the DNA is TGCAGCGTTGACAGGACAGGGACTAACTATGGCTACACCTTC.

This clone was detected a few times. The chain links TRBV7-9 to TRBJ2-5, with 10 bases identical to TRBD1. This CDR3 region has 15 residues. CDR1 is SEHNR, CDR2 FQNEAQ, per germline (reference sequence). Unmatched junction bases numbered 7, after V lost 1 base and J lost 8 bases. This chain's CDR3 is CASSLGGTGVDTQYF. The CDR3, as DNA: TGTGCCAGCAGCTTAGGGGGGACAGGGGTTGACACCCAGTACTTC.

This clone was observed a handful of times. The chain carries TRBV30 and TRBJ2-2, with 7 bases fitting TRBD2. V was pared by 1 base and J by 2 bases, with 7 bases of the junction left unmatched. The CDR3 loop spans 16 amino acids. The germline V gene has CDR1 GTSNPN and CDR2 SVGIG (reference sequence). CDR3 nucleotide sequence: TGTGCCTGGAGTGCCGCGGGGAGGGCTAACACCGGGGAGCTGTTTTTT. Protein: CAWSAAGRANTGELFF.

The chain links TRBV27 to TRBJ2-7, with 7 bases identical to TRBD1. J was trimmed by 0 bases and V by 8 bases; bases with no gene match: 13. The CDR3 runs 16 residues. Germline CDR1 MNHEY, CDR2 SMNVEV (reference sequence). In nucleotides, the CDR3 is TGTGCCAGCGGTTCGACAGGGATAGCTTACTCCTACGAGCAGTACTTC. It is translated as CASGSTGIAYSYEQYF.

The chain uses TRBV5-1 and TRBJ2-4, with 10 bases that match TRBD1. Germline lookup yields CDR1 SGHRS and CDR2 YFSETQ. After removal of 4 bases from V and 0 bases from J, the junction contained 7 bases not matched to a gene. This CDR3 comprises 17 residues. The CDR3: CASSPGWDRGAKNIQYF. The CDR3 DNA reads TGCGCCAGCAGCCCTGGATGGGACAGGGGAGCCAAAAACATTCAGTACTTC.

This rearrangement joins TRBV7-6 to TRBJ2-7, with a tentative D call TRBD2 (6 bases). Germline V gene data show CDR1 as SGHVS and CDR2 as FNYEAQ. The CDR3 has 15 amino acids. The ends were cut back, 5 bases at V and 2 bases at J, with 16 bases in the middle. The CDR3 spells CASSLPMWRAYEQYV. The CDR3 DNA is TGTGCCAGCAGCCTCCCAATGTGGAGGGCCTACGAGCAGTACGTC.

This chain uses TRBV7-2 with TRBJ1-1; 8 nucleotides line up with TRBD1. V gave up 4 bases and J gave up 4 bases; unmatched junction bases: 14. The V gene's germline CDR1 is SGHTA and CDR2 FQGNSA. The CDR3 contains 17 residues. Here the CDR3 reads CASSSRVVTGGGTEAFF. CDR3 bases: TGTGCCAGCAGCTCGCGAGTCGTTACAGGGGGAGGCACTGAAGCTTTCTTT.